These 24 T cell receptor beta chains were sequenced from one sample in a study of T-cell reconstitution after alpha-beta-depleted transplantation in children. TCRbeta library preparation incorporated unique molecular identifiers. One entry per CDR3 protein results from TCRdb running MiXCR on the PCR reads. The data contain around 700,000 distinct CDR3 sequences, about an eighth of them singletons. The sample was PBMCs, taken before TCRalphabeta/CD19-depleted stem cell transplant. These receptors all come from a girl aged 2 to 9 with congenital amegakaryocytic thrombocytopenia, due to receive a stem cell transplant.

This clonotype showed up just a few times. The chain is built from TRBV7-4 and TRBJ2-1, with D possibly being TRBD2 (6 bases). This CDR3 is built from 18 residues. Germline V lookup: CDR1 SGHVT, CDR2 SQSDAQ. Between the trimmed V and J ends, which lost 10 bases and 2 bases, there was a span of 27 bases. The CDR3 DNA reads TGTGCCATCAGTTTAAATCCGGCGCTAGCGAGACCCTACAATGAGCAGTTCTTC. Translated: CAISLNPALARPYNEQFF.

There are a few counts of this clonotype. This chain connects TRBV7-6 to TRBJ2-2, with D hard to call. Trimming stripped 6 bases from V and 6 bases from J, with 8 bases between. The germline gives CDR1 SGHVS, CDR2 FNYEAQ. CDR3 size: 12 residues. CDR3 residues: CASRALSGELFF. CDR3 nucleotide sequence: TGTGCCAGCAGGGCCCTGTCCGGGGAGCTGTTTTTT.

The rearrangement uses TRBV13 and TRBJ2-2, with 10 bases fitting TRBD2. The V gene's germline CDR1 is PRHDT and CDR2 FYEKMQ (reference sequence). CDR3 length: 16 amino acids. V gave up 8 bases and J gave up 5 bases; unmatched junction bases: 11. The CDR3 protein is CASRSSGTSVTGELFF. The CDR3 DNA follows: TGTGCCAGCCGATCGTCCGGGACTAGCGTAACCGGGGAGCTGTTTTTT.

This clonotype was detected only a few times. This chain joins TRBV28 and TRBJ2-3, with 8 bases matching TRBD2. The V gene end was trimmed by 6 bases and the J gene end by 5 bases; junction bases not matched to a gene: 10. The germline gives CDR1 MDHEN, CDR2 SYDVKM. CDR3 size: 15 residues. The CDR3: CASRQYGGAGDTQYF. The CDR3 nucleotides are TGTGCCAGCAGGCAATACGGGGGGGCCGGAGATACGCAGTATTTT.

Remarks on this clonotype: A read error may account for a junction end that differs from germline. The chain links TRBV11-2 to TRBJ2-1; D is uncertain. This CDR3 has 11 residues. Germline V gene lookup returns CDR1 SGHAT and CDR2 FQNNGV. The CDR3, as DNA: TGTGCCAGCAGCTTAGTAGTAGAGCCGTTCTTC. Its protein is CASSLVVEPFF.

This clonotype was found many times. The V call is TRBV15, the J call TRBJ2-7; perhaps TRBD1 as D (5 bases). CDR3 size: 14 residues. Trimming took 4 bases from V and 6 from J, leaving 16 bases between them. Germline CDR1 is LNHNV and CDR2 is YYDKDF (reference sequence). The CDR3 coding sequence is TGTGCCACCAGCACGACCCTAGGGGATAGCGAGCAGTACTTC. Its protein is CATSTTLGDSEQYF.

This chain links TRBV5-1 with TRBJ2-1; D is undetermined. Germline CDR1 SGHRS, CDR2 YFSETQ. This CDR3 spans 15 amino acids. V was trimmed by 4 bases and J by 6 bases, leaving 17 bases between them. CDR3 bases: TGCGCCAGCAGCCCGACACCCGCCAAGGGCAATGAGCAGTTCTTC. Translated, it gives CASSPTPAKGNEQFF.

This clonotype was observed a handful of times. J is TRBJ1-1 and V is TRBV18; 7 bases match TRBD1. Germline CDR1 and CDR2: KGHSH and LQKENI. The trim removed 2 bases at V and 0 bases at J, leaving 6 bases unmatched. The CDR3 runs to 16 residues. This chain's CDR3 is CASSPTQGIMNTEAFF. As DNA, the CDR3 is TGTGCCAGCTCACCAACACAGGGGATCATGAACACTGAAGCTTTCTTT.

This clonotype came up many times. The chain links TRBV7-2 to TRBJ2-1; the D gene is possibly TRBD1 (5 bases). The CDR3 extends over 14 amino acids. V was pared by 5 bases and J by 8 bases, with 16 bases between. CDR1 and CDR2 from the germline V gene are SGHTA and FQGNSA. This CDR3 reads CASSQRTNRDEQFF. As DNA, the CDR3 is TGTGCCAGCAGCCAACGGACAAATAGGGATGAGCAGTTCTTC.

This clonotype has a count of ten or more. The gene calls are TRBV5-1 and TRBJ1-1; D is perhaps TRBD1 (5 bases). From germline, CDR1 is SGHRS and CDR2 YFSETQ. This CDR3 spans 15 amino acids. With 4 bases removed from V and 1 base from J, the gap between germline ends came to 14 bases. The CDR3 DNA follows: TGCGCCAGCAGCCCCCGAGCAGGGCCGAACACTGAAGCTTTCTTT. Translated, it gives CASSPRAGPNTEAFF. The complete variable domain, with remaining parts taken from reference TRBV5-1 and TRBJ1-1, reads KAGVTQTPRYLIKTRGQQVTLSCSPISGHRSVSWYQQTPGQGLQFLFEYFSETQRNKGNFPGRFSGRQFSNSRSEMNVSTLELGDSALYLCASSPRAGPNTEAFFGQGTRLTVV.

This clonotype has ten or more counts. The chain links TRBV5-1 to TRBJ2-3, with TRBD2 identical over 10 bases. Germline assignment: CDR1 SGHRS and CDR2 YFSETQ. Trimming cost V 0 bases and J 7 bases; bases outside gene matches: 2. The CDR3 is 14 residues long. The CDR3 protein is CASSLELAGHTQYF. The CDR3 DNA follows: TGCGCCAGCAGCTTGGAACTAGCGGGGCATACGCAGTATTTT.

This clonotype was seen at least ten times. The chain is built from TRBV5-1 and TRBJ1-2, with D unresolved. V was cut by 4 bases and J by 2 bases, with 6 bases left in between. The CDR3 is made up of 12 amino acids. Germline V gene sequence: CDR1 SGHRS, CDR2 YFSETQ. CDR3 in DNA: TGCGCCAGCAGCGCGGGGAACTATGGCTACACCTTC. Protein product: CASSAGNYGYTF.

In the case of this clonotype: A much larger clone lies a single base off, so this may be a read error. This chain links TRBV5-1 with TRBJ2-2, with D possibly TRBD1 on 5 matching bases. The CDR3 totals 14 residues. V shed 5 bases and J shed 6 bases, with 14 bases lying between them. Per germline, CDR1 SGHRS and CDR2 YFSETQ. Here the CDR3 reads CASSVGQGSGELFF. The CDR3 bases are TGCGCCAGCAGTGTAGGCCAGGGTTCCGGGGAGCTGTTTTTT. Looking up the rest from reference TRBV5-1 and TRBJ2-2 gives the full variable domain: KAGVTQTPRYLIKTRGQQVTLSCSPISGHRSVSWYQQTPGQGLQFLFEYFSETQRNKGNFPGRFSGRQFSNSRSEMNVSTLELGDSALYLCASSVGQGSGELFFGEGSRLTVL.

This clonotype was detected only a few times. A junction boundary mismatches the germline segment, possibly from a read error. The CDR3 is CASSLESSVNEQFF. CDR3 nucleotides: TGCGCCAGCAGCTTGGAGTCGTCGGTCAATGAGCAGTTTTTC. This sequence joins TRBV5-1 and TRBJ2-1, with no clear D. Germline CDR1 SGHRS, CDR2 YFSETQ. CDR3 length: 14 amino acids. Variable domain in full (rest from reference TRBV5-1 and TRBJ2-1): KAGVTQTPRYLIKTRGQQVTLSCSPISGHRSVSWYQQTPGQGLQFLFEYFSETQRNKGNFPGRFSGRQFSNSRSEMNVSTLELGDSALYLCASSLESSVNEQFFGPGTRLTVL.

Only a few counts were recorded for this clonotype. The V gene is TRBV7-9, the J gene TRBJ2-1; 9 bases match TRBD2. V was clipped by 3 bases and J by 9 bases; unmatched bases: 6. The CDR3 runs to 14 residues. Per germline, CDR1 SEHNR and CDR2 FQNEAQ (reference sequence). CDR3 DNA: TGTGCCAGCAGCTTTAGCGGGGGCCCCCCTGAGCAGTTCTTC. Protein sequence: CASSFSGGPPEQFF.

This clonotype was found many times. The chain uses TRBV5-1 and TRBJ1-2; TRBD1 agrees at 9 bases. V lost 2 bases to trimming and J lost 5 bases; unmatched junction nucleotides: 4. The V gene's germline CDR1 is SGHRS and CDR2 YFSETQ. The length of the CDR3 is 14 residues. The CDR3 DNA reads as TGCGCCAGCAGCTTAGGGGACAGGGAATATGGCTACACCTTC. This translates into CASSLGDREYGYTF.

The V call is TRBV4-1, the J call TRBJ2-5; D is perhaps TRBD1 (6 bases). This CDR3 is built from 14 residues. Germline values: CDR1 MGHRA, CDR2 YSYEKL. Trimming cost V 0 bases and J 5 bases, with 10 bases left between them. The CDR3 region has the DNA TGCGCCAGCAGCCAAGAAGGGGGACGTGAGACCCAGTACTTC. It yields the protein CASSQEGGRETQYF.

This clonotype was detected ten times or more. The CDR3 protein is CASSPAGGFTDTQYF. DNA of the CDR3: TGTGCCAGCAGCCCAGCGGGAGGTTTCACAGATACGCAGTATTTT. V and J are TRBV7-2 and TRBJ2-3; 9 bases fit TRBD2. CDR1 SGHTA and CDR2 FQGNSA come from the germline V gene. Germline trimming cut 5 bases from V and 2 bases from J; bases unmatched to any gene: 5. The CDR3 consists of 15 residues.

The chain carries TRBV10-3 and TRBJ2-2; D may be TRBD1 (6 bases). V was trimmed by 7 bases and J by 5 bases, leaving 20 bases between them. This CDR3 spans 16 amino acids. The germline V gene has CDR1 ENHRY and CDR2 SYGVKD. The CDR3 loop is CAITGSLDRLTGELFF. DNA of the CDR3: TGTGCCATCACGGGTTCCCTGGACAGATTGACCGGGGAGCTGTTTTTT.

In the case of this clonotype: A much larger clone differs by one base, so this may be a read error. This rearrangement joins TRBV5-1 to TRBJ2-1, with D possibly being TRBD2 (6 bases). Germline CDR1 is SGHRS and CDR2 is YFSETQ. V lost 2 bases and J lost 6, with 18 bases in between. CDR3 size: 16 residues. The CDR3 reads CASSLERSGLFNEQFF. CDR3 nucleotide sequence: TGCGCCAGCAGCTTAGAACGGAGCGGACTATTCAATGAGCAGTTCTTC.

This clonotype was detected ten times or more. The rearrangement links TRBV7-6 to TRBJ2-3, with D tentatively TRBD2 (5 bases). The germline V gene encodes CDR1 SGHVS and CDR2 FNYEAQ. V was shortened by 5 bases and J by 5 bases, with 8 bases between the two germline ends. The CDR3 sequence is 12 residues long. DNA of the CDR3: TGTGCCAGCAGCCGAGGAGGAGATACGCAGTATTTT. The encoded protein is CASSRGGDTQYF. The full variable domain, with the rest looked up from reference TRBV7-6 and TRBJ2-3, is GAGVSQSPRYKVTKRGQDVALRCDPISGHVSLYWYRQALGQGPEFLTYFNYEAQQDKSGLPNDRFSAERPEGSISTLTIQRTEQRDSAMYRCASSRGGDTQYFGPGTRLTVL.

This clonotype was counted at least ten times. The V and J genes are TRBV5-1 and TRBJ1-1; no firm D call. This CDR3 is 13 amino acids long. V lost 5 bases, J lost 1 base, and 9 bases lay in between. In germline, CDR1 is SGHRS, CDR2 YFSETQ. CDR3 sequence: CASSGDANTEAFF. CDR3 in DNA: TGCGCCAGCAGTGGTGATGCGAACACTGAAGCTTTCTTT. Variable domain in full (rest from reference TRBV5-1 and TRBJ1-1): KAGVTQTPRYLIKTRGQQVTLSCSPISGHRSVSWYQQTPGQGLQFLFEYFSETQRNKGNFPGRFSGRQFSNSRSEMNVSTLELGDSALYLCASSGDANTEAFFGQGTRLTVV.

This clonotype was detected ten times or more. The V call is TRBV27, the J call TRBJ2-7; unclear D gene. Germline V gene lookup returns CDR1 MNHEY and CDR2 SMNVEV (reference sequence). With 2 bases removed from V and 2 bases from J, the gap between germline ends came to 10 bases. The CDR3 has 14 residues. This CDR3 is CASSLNGIAYEQYF. In DNA form, the CDR3 reads TGTGCCAGCAGTTTAAATGGGATCGCCTACGAGCAGTACTTC.

In its sample, this clonotype was seen many times. The rearrangement links TRBV3-1 to TRBJ2-1; D is unclear. Germline V lookup: CDR1 LGHDT, CDR2 YNNKEL (reference sequence). The V end lost 2 bases, the J end lost 6 bases, and 5 bases lay between the germline ends. The CDR3 is made up of 12 amino acids. This CDR3 reads CASSQSPNEQFF. The DNA of the CDR3 is TGTGCCAGCAGCCAAAGCCCCAATGAGCAGTTCTTC.